This T cell receptor beta chain derives from a study of shared clonotypes between healthy human individuals. Generated by immunoSEQ multiplex PCR, the TCRdb table keeps only in-frame clones and is missing some. The sample lists millions of clones, 85% to 95% occurring once. The CDR3 is 18 residues long. Germline V CDR1 and CDR2: MGHRA, YSYEKL. With 0 bases removed from V and 7 bases from J, the gap between germline ends came to 22 bases. V and J are TRBV4-1 and TRBJ1-5; possibly TRBD1 for D (6 bases). This sequence originates from a young man in good health. Some clones in this sample may be carry-over from other donors' samples. Sequencing was performed on naive CD4+ T cells from PBMCs. Subset in this sample: CD45RA+ positively selected. The CDR3 sequence: CASSQDPGAPAKGQPQHF. Here the CDR3 DNA reads TGCGCCAGCAGCCAAGATCCAGGGGCCCCTGCCAAGGGACAGCCCCAGCATTTT.